The 13 T cell receptor beta chains presented below share a single source sample, sequenced in a study of cytomegalovirus exposure and HLA in healthy donors. PCR involved 60 Vbeta and 13 Jbeta primers. Using immunoSEQ multiplex PCR, the repertoire was profiled, and TCRdb retains in-frame clones only, with some absent. Altogether 200,000 to 250,000 clones are present, around 79% being singletons, with the ten largest covering 0.2% to 0.25%. The sample taken for sequencing was PBMCs. The source is a girl aged 2 to 9 in good health and CMV-seronegative.

The gene calls are TRBV5-1 and TRBJ2-7; perhaps TRBD1 as D (5 bases). CDR1 and CDR2 (germline): SGHRS, YFSETQ. The ends were cut back, 4 bases at V and 1 base at J, with 15 bases in the middle. This CDR3 contains 15 residues. In DNA, the CDR3 is TGCGCCAGCAGCCCCGTGACAGTGACATCCTACGAGCAGTACTTC. This translates into CASSPVTVTSYEQYF. Together with reference TRBV5-1 and TRBJ2-7, the CDR3 gives the full variable domain: KAGVTQTPRYLIKTRGQQVTLSCSPISGHRSVSWYQQTPGQGLQFLFEYFSETQRNKGNFPGRFSGRQFSNSRSEMNVSTLELGDSALYLCASSPVTVTSYEQYFGPGTRLTVT.

This chain joins TRBV5-6 and TRBJ1-2; D gene ambiguous. From germline, CDR1 is SGHDT and CDR2 YYEEEE. There are 13 residues in the CDR3. V lost 4 bases to trimming and J lost 5 bases, with 12 bases between them. Here the CDR3 reads CASSPATYYGYTF. The CDR3 nucleotides read TGTGCCAGCAGCCCCGCAACTTATTATGGCTACACCTTC. Combining the CDR3 with reference TRBV5-6 and TRBJ1-2 gives the whole variable domain DAGVTQSPTHLIKTRGQQVTLRCSPKSGHDTVSWYQQALGQGPQFIFQYYEEEERQRGNFPDRFSGHQFPNYSSELNVNALLLGDSALYLCASSPATYYGYTFGSGTRLTVV.

The chain links TRBV19 to TRBJ2-1; 9 bases match TRBD2. CDR3 length: 15 amino acids. V shed 3 bases, J shed 6 bases, and the junction held 6 bases outside the gene matches. Looked up from germline, CDR1 is LNHDA and CDR2 is SQIVND (reference sequence). CDR3 DNA sequence: TGTGCCAGTAGTATCTCTAGCGGGGAGTTCAATGAGCAGTTCTTC. This sequence encodes CASSISSGEFNEQFF.

V is TRBV6-6 and J is TRBJ1-6, with 7 bases that match TRBD1. CDR1 is MNHNY, CDR2 SVGAGI, per germline (reference sequence). This CDR3 has 16 residues. With 6 bases clipped from V and 2 bases from J, the junction kept 7 bases outside the gene matches. CDR3 DNA: TGTGCCAGCAGCAACCCGACAGGGACCTATAATTCACCCCTCCACTTT. Translating gives CASSNPTGTYNSPLHF.

The chain employs TRBV27 and TRBJ1-2; no clear D. Germline V CDR1 and CDR2: MNHEY, SMNVEV (reference sequence). V lost 11 bases, J lost 0 bases, and 10 bases lay in between. CDR3 size: 12 residues. Written as DNA, the CDR3 is TGTGCCGCTCGGTCGGCTAACTATGGCTACACCTTC. It specifies CAARSANYGYTF.

The V and J genes are TRBV2 and TRBJ1-5; D is possibly TRBD1 (6 bases). There are 14 residues in the CDR3. Trimming removed 6 bases at V and 6 bases at J, with 15 bases between. Germline assignment: CDR1 SNHLY and CDR2 FYNNEI. CDR3 loop: CASRDARGIQPQHF. In nucleotides, the CDR3 is TGTGCCAGCAGAGACGCCAGGGGTATTCAGCCCCAGCATTTT.

The chain carries TRBV5-4 and TRBJ2-5, with TRBD2 identical over 7 bases. CDR1 SGHNT and CDR2 YYREEE come from the germline V gene (reference sequence). The CDR3 has 16 residues. Trimming cost V 2 bases and J 2 bases; bases outside gene matches: 9. The CDR3 DNA follows: TGTGCCAGCAGCTTTCAACGGGGGGACCCACAAGAGACCCAGTACTTC. Protein: CASSFQRGDPQETQYF. Variable domain in full (rest from reference TRBV5-4 and TRBJ2-5): ETGVTQSPTHLIKTRGQQVTLRCSSQSGHNTVSWYQQALGQGPQFIFQYYREEENGRGNFPPRFSGLQFPNYSSELNVNALELDDSALYLCASSFQRGDPQETQYFGPGTRLLVL.

V and J are TRBV7-9 and TRBJ2-7; D remains unclear. The V gene's germline CDR1 is SEHNR and CDR2 FQNEAQ (reference sequence). There are 16 residues in the CDR3. V shed 1 base and J shed 0 bases, with 13 bases lying between them. CDR3: CASSLVSAGFSYEQYF. CDR3 bases: TGTGCCAGCAGCTTAGTAAGTGCAGGCTTCTCCTACGAGCAGTACTTC.

In this sample, this clone turned up a few times. This chain joins TRBV5-1 and TRBJ1-4; 8 bases are a match to TRBD1. The CDR3 runs to 13 residues. The V and J ends lost 4 bases and 12 bases, in that order; junction bases with no gene match: 8. The V gene's germline CDR1 is SGHRS and CDR2 YFSETQ. For the CDR3, the DNA is TGCGCCAGCAGCGTTGACAGGGGTTCACAACTGTTTTTT. This encodes CASSVDRGSQLFF.

This clone was observed a handful of times. The chain couples TRBV4-2 to TRBJ1-1; no clear D gene. With 0 bases removed from V and 1 base from J, the gap between germline ends came to 12 bases. Germline CDR1 reads LGHNA; CDR2 reads YNFKEQ. The CDR3 is made up of 16 amino acids. The CDR3 coding sequence is TGTGCCAGCAGCCAAGAATGGGTTGAGGGGAACACTGAAGCTTTCTTT. Its translation: CASSQEWVEGNTEAFF.

The rearrangement uses TRBV19 and TRBJ2-3, with 7 bases lining up with TRBD2. The CDR3 has 18 amino acids. Per the germline V gene, CDR1 is LNHDA and CDR2 is SQIVND (reference sequence). V was clipped by 6 bases and J by 0 bases; unmatched bases: 15. CDR3 sequence reads: CASSDPFASGTSTDTQYF. CDR3 DNA sequence: TGTGCCAGTAGCGATCCCTTTGCTAGCGGTACTAGCACAGATACGCAGTATTTT.

This chain connects TRBV5-1 to TRBJ1-4; D is possibly TRBD1 (6 bases). CDR3 length: 14 amino acids. CDR1 and CDR2 (germline): SGHRS, YFSETQ. Trimming removed 4 bases at V and 6 bases at J, with 13 bases between. Here the CDR3 reads CASSPTGRDEKLFF. The CDR3 DNA is TGCGCCAGCAGCCCGACAGGCAGGGATGAAAAACTGTTTTTT. The whole variable domain, filled in from reference TRBV5-1 and TRBJ1-4, reads KAGVTQTPRYLIKTRGQQVTLSCSPISGHRSVSWYQQTPGQGLQFLFEYFSETQRNKGNFPGRFSGRQFSNSRSEMNVSTLELGDSALYLCASSPTGRDEKLFFGSGTQLSVL.

CDR3 protein: CASSWQGSTDTQYF. The CDR3 DNA reads as TGCGCCAGCAGTTGGCAGGGAAGCACAGATACGCAGTATTTT. The J gene is TRBJ2-3, the V gene TRBV5-1; possible D gene TRBD1, 5 bases. The germline gives CDR1 SGHRS, CDR2 YFSETQ. The CDR3 runs to 14 residues. V lost 5 bases and J 0 bases, leaving 10 bases between the germline ends.